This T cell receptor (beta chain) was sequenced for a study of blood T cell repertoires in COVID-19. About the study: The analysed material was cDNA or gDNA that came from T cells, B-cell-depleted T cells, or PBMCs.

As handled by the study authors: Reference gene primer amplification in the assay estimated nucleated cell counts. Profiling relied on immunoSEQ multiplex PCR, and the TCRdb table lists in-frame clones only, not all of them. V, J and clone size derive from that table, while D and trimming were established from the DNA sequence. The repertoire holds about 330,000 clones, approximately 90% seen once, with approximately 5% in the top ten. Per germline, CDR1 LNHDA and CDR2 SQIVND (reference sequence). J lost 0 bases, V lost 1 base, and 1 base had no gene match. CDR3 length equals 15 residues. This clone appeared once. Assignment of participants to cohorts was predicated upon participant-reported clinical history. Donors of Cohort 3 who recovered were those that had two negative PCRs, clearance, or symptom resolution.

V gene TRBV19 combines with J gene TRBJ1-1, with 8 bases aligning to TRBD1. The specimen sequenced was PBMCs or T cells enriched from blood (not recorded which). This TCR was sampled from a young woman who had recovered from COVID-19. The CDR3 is CASSIGTGLNTEAFF. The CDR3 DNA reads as TGTGCCAGTAGTATAGGGACAGGGCTGAACACTGAAGCTTTCTTT.